The rows below give T cell receptor beta chains drawn from one sample of a study of cytomegalovirus exposure and HLA in healthy donors. Repertoires were generated with immunoSEQ multiplex PCR, while TCRdb's copy carries only in-frame clones and drops some. The table lists about 180,000 clones, roughly 75% of them singletons. The sample comprised PBMCs. The receptors derive from a woman in her forties or fifties in good health and CMV-seropositive. The conserved cysteine and the conserved F or W are not part of the CDR3 here. Each record gives: J gene, V gene, CDR3 protein.

>TRBJ2-1|TRBV9
ASGGASGYNEQF
>TRBJ1-1|TRBV27
ASSNGQAQVEAF
>TRBJ2-7|TRBV6-5
ASSSERGAYEQY
>TRBJ1-4|TRBV9
ASSGPGQGFEKLF
>.|TRBV4-3
ASSRLAWGQGAYEQY
>TRBJ1-2|TRBV6-5
ASSYGSAGYGYT
>TRBJ1-4|TRBV30
AWSVTGTGAEKLF
>.|TRBV19
ASKPSGESGYEQY
>TRBJ2-1|TRBV14
ASSPDRGGYNEQF
>TRBJ2-3|TRBV14
ASSQAIREAGFGTDTQY
>TRBJ2-1|TRBV5-8
ASSQGKKVSYNEQF
>TRBJ2-3|TRBV7-9
ASSYLGADTQY
>TRBJ1-5|TRBV28
AAGREGAGQPQH
>TRBJ2-3|TRBV5-4
ASSLRQAHTDTQY
>TRBJ2-2|TRBV15
ATSRGRARGEDTGELF
>TRBJ1-5|TRBV18
ASSTGLMSNQPQH
>TRBJ2-5|TRBV21-1
ASSKEERESQETQY
>TRBJ1-1|TRBV7-2
ASSLTGNTEAF
>TRBJ2-3|TRBV9
ASSVAGEVDTDTQY
>TRBJ2-1|TRBV5-8
ASSLGEAYNEQF
>TRBJ1-5|TRBV11-2
ASSLAAGGDSNQPQH
>TRBJ2-7|TRBV7-2
ASSSRQGDYEQY
>TRBJ1-1|TRBV5-1
ASSPGTGMWNTEAF
>TRBJ1-1|TRBV7-2
ASSLGVGSAEAF
>TRBJ1-2|TRBV7-2
ASSHRGGYGYT
>TRBJ1-2|TRBV18
ASLDLPRDGYT
>TRBJ2-3|TRBV5-4
ASSSATSGKDTQY
>TRBJ2-3|TRBV5-6
ASSSGTGGDTQY
>TRBJ2-1|TRBV7-7
ASSLGTRTGEQF
>TRBJ1-2|TRBV4-3
ASSQDLGQNYGYT
>TRBJ2-3|TRBV7-6
ASSNTYGSGSTDTQY
>TRBJ1-5|TRBV4-2
ASSPSRLISNQPQH
>TRBJ2-3|TRBV27
ASSIRTSTDTQY
>TRBJ1-1|TRBV28
ATKTGKTF
>TRBJ2-7|TRBV15
ATGTDPRGEQY
>TRBJ1-2|TRBV7-2
ASSLGLYGYT
>TRBJ2-7|TRBV18
ASSSGVGDEQY
>.|TRBV14
ASSQDTATYEQY
>TRBJ2-5|TRBV5-4
ASSLVPGNQETQY
>TRBJ1-5|TRBV27
ASSSGSFNQPQH
>TRBJ2-1|TRBV11-2
ASSLAGGRSYNEQF
>TRBJ2-7|TRBV5-6
ASSLAGGRGTEQY
>TRBJ2-2|TRBV5-5
ASSLLASLPTGELF
>TRBJ1-4|TRBV2
ASTAGVEKLF
>TRBJ2-7|TRBV6-5
ASSLDRGRGEQY
>TRBJ1-6|TRBV2
ASSEDRSGISPLH
>TRBJ1-6|TRBV7-9
ASSLFRLRDSPLH
>TRBJ1-5|TRBV5-4
ASSLGGGNQPQH
>TRBJ1-3|TRBV5-1
ASSLTDLLSGNTIY
>TRBJ2-2|TRBV2
ASSGLAGGQGTGELF
>TRBJ2-3|TRBV5-1
ASRPGGVWTDTQY
>TRBJ2-2|TRBV6-5
ASSYDRNTGELF
>TRBJ1-4|TRBV30
AWSDGNEKLF
>TRBJ2-7|TRBV28
ASSSRTSGRAGYEQY
>TRBJ1-1|TRBV5-1
ASSERVAGNTEAF
>TRBJ2-3|TRBV4-2
ASSQDQRGQVGNTQY
>TRBJ2-1|TRBV5-1
ASSLGQQYNEQF